The rows below give T cell receptor beta chains drawn from one sample of a study of blood T cell repertoires in COVID-19. Method: immunoSEQ multiplex PCR; TCRdb's copy keeps in-frame clones and lacks some. This sample yields some 180,000 clones, of which less than 85% are seen a single time; more than 5.5% belongs to the top ten. The specimen was peripheral blood. These receptors were obtained from a human donor in a cohort sampled during active COVID-19. Both conserved end residues are part of each CDR3. A D gene is named only where the DNA matches it firmly. Clone sizes are given selectively: once, few, many, or a class where the clone is expanded.

J gene | D gene | clone size | V gene | CDR3 DNA | CDR3 protein
TRBJ2-7 | TRBD1 | - | TRBV4-1 | TGCGCCAGCAGCCATCCCGGCAGGGGGCACGAGCAGTACTTC | CASSHPGRGHEQYF
TRBJ1-2 | - | - | TRBV5-4 | TGTGCCAGCAGCCTCAACTCTCACAGAATCTATGGCTACACCTTC | CASSLNSHRIYGYTF
TRBJ2-1 | TRBD2 | few | TRBV19 | TGTGCCAGTAATCTAGCGGGGGGGCTGGATGAGCAGTTCTTC | CASNLAGGLDEQFF
TRBJ2-7 | TRBD2 | - | TRBV7-9 | TGTGCCAGCAGCTTCCCACTAGCGGGGCCAGGCGGCTACGAGCAGTACTTC | CASSFPLAGPGGYEQYF
TRBJ2-2 | TRBD2 | - | TRBV12-5 | TGTGCTAGTGCCGCGGGGGGGCCGGACACCGGGGAGCTGTTTTTT | CASAAGGPDTGELFF
TRBJ2-5 | - | - | TRBV5-4 | TGTGCCAGCAGCTCCCAGGGTCGGGAGACCCAGTACTTC | CASSSQGRETQYF
TRBJ1-1 | - | - | TRBV19 | TGTGCCAGTAGTCCGCGCCAGAATAGTTGGGGGGGGATGAACACTGAAGCTTTCTTT | CASSPRQNSWGGMNTEAFF
TRBJ2-7 | TRBD1 | - | TRBV7-8 | TGTGCCAGCAGCTTGCATGGACAGGGGAGTTCCTACGAGCAGTACTTC | CASSLHGQGSSYEQYF
TRBJ2-1 | TRBD2 | once | TRBV27 | TGTGCCAGCTCCCTTAGCACTAGCGGGGGCCCTGAGCAGTTCTTC | CASSLSTSGGPEQFF
TRBJ1-1 | - | - | TRBV5-5 | TGTGCCAGCAGATTAGGGGATGATGGGTACACTGAAGCTTTCTTT | CASRLGDDGYTEAFF
TRBJ1-2 | - | - | TRBV19 | TGTGCCAGTAGTTTCACAGGGAATTGGATCTATGGCTACACCTTC | CASSFTGNWIYGYTF
TRBJ1-1 | - | - | TRBV13 | TGTGCCAGCAGCGCCTGGAGGACTGAAGCTTTCTTT | CASSAWRTEAFF
TRBJ1-4 | - | - | TRBV9 | TGTGCCAGCAGCGCCGAGTTCGCAACTAATGAAAAACTGTTTTTT | CASSAEFATNEKLFF
TRBJ1-4 | TRBD1 | - | TRBV7-8 | TGTGCCAGCAGCTCTTGGGACAGGGGGATGGAAAATGAAAAACTGTTTTTT | CASSSWDRGMENEKLFF
TRBJ1-3 | TRBD1 | - | TRBV19 | TGTGCCAGTAGAGAGGACAGGTTGGGAAACACCATATATTTT | CASREDRLGNTIYF
TRBJ2-1 | TRBD2 | few | TRBV11-2 | TGTGCCAGCAGACTTAGCGGGGGGGAGTCCTACAATGAGCAGTTCTTC | CASRLSGGESYNEQFF
TRBJ2-7 | TRBD1 | few | TRBV5-6 | TGTGCCAGCAGCTATACCGGGACAGGACAGAAGCAGTACTTC | CASSYTGTGQKQYF
TRBJ1-4 | - | - | TRBV5-5 | TGTGCCAGCAGCGCCTGGGCCGATGAAAAACTGTTTTTT | CASSAWADEKLFF
TRBJ2-7 | - | - | TRBV5-5 | TGTGCCAGCAGCTCCGAAGCTGTACCAAAAACCTACGAGCAGTACTTC | CASSSEAVPKTYEQYF
TRBJ1-4 | - | - | TRBV5-1 | TGCGCCAGCAGCTTGGTGGGGACACCATCAACTAATGAAAAACTGTTTTTT | CASSLVGTPSTNEKLFF
TRBJ2-7 | - | - | TRBV3-1/TRBV3-2 | TGTGCCAGCAGCCCCTCCTCCGCGGGGTCCTACGAGCAGTACTTC | CASSPSSAGSYEQYF
TRBJ1-1 | - | - | TRBV12-3/TRBV12-4 | TGTGCCAGCAGTCCTACCACAGGGACCGGAGCTTTCTTT | CASSPTTGTGAFF
TRBJ1-2 | TRBD1 | - | TRBV5-6 | TGTGCCAGCAGCTTGGAAGGACAGGGTGCAGCCTATGGCTACACCTTC | CASSLEGQGAAYGYTF
TRBJ2-7 | - | once | TRBV11-1 | TGTGCCAGCAGCTTAGCTGCAGGGGAAGGGTACGAGCAGTACTTC | CASSLAAGEGYEQYF
TRBJ2-7 | TRBD1 | few | TRBV4-2 | TGTGCCAGCAGCCAAGATCGGACAGGGGCACCCTACGAGCAGTACTTC | CASSQDRTGAPYEQYF
TRBJ2-2 | TRBD2 | - | TRBV5-1 | TGCGCCAGCAGCTCCCATAGCGGGGCCTCCGGGGAGCTGTTTTTT | CASSSHSGASGELFF
TRBJ1-2 | - | - | TRBV12-3/TRBV12-4 | TGTGCCAGCAGTGCCCACAACGATGGCTACACCTTC | CASSAHNDGYTF
TRBJ1-1 | - | - | TRBV19 | TGTGCCAGTAATGCAGGGTTGGGTCCAAACCAAGCTTTCTTT | CASNAGLGPNQAFF
TRBJ1-4 | TRBD1 | - | TRBV12-5 | TGTGCTAGTGGTACCCCATCGGACAGGGTTTCAACTAATGAAAAACTGTTTTTT | CASGTPSDRVSTNEKLFF
TRBJ2-7 | TRBD1 | - | TRBV6-5 | TGTGCCAGCAGTTACCGGGACAGGAGTTCCTACGAGCAGTACTTC | CASSYRDRSSYEQYF
TRBJ2-7 | TRBD1 | - | TRBV12-3/TRBV12-4 | TGTGCCAGCAGTCAAACAGGGGACCACGAGCAGTACTTC | CASSQTGDHEQYF
TRBJ2-3 | - | - | TRBV2 | TGTGCCAGCAACCCGACAACTAGCACAGATACGCAGTATTTT | CASNPTTSTDTQYF
TRBJ1-1 | TRBD1 | - | TRBV9 | TGTGCCAGCAGCTCCCCCCTTTCCTCGGGGACAGGGATAGAAGCTTTCTTT | CASSSPLSSGTGIEAFF
TRBJ1-2 | - | - | TRBV7-9 | TGTGCCAGCAGCTCTAACAGGGCAGGATACTATGGCTACACCTTC | CASSSNRAGYYGYTF
TRBJ2-7 | - | - | TRBV3-1/TRBV3-2 | TGTGCCAGCAGCCGGGAAGTTACAGGGGGGGCCGAGCAGTACTTC | CASSREVTGGAEQYF
TRBJ2-7 | - | - | TRBV28 | TGTGCCAGCAGCCTCCCGGGTTTCGATCGATCCGAGCAGTACTTC | CASSLPGFDRSEQYF
TRBJ2-7 | - | - | TRBV25-1 | TGTGCCAGCAGTGTTACAGGGTGGTACGAGCAGTACTTC | CASSVTGWYEQYF
TRBJ1-2 | - | - | TRBV6-5 | TGTGCCAGCAGTTGGGGGGTTAACTATGGCTACACCTTC | CASSWGVNYGYTF
TRBJ2-1 | - | - | TRBV7-6 | TGTGCCAGCAGCTTAGGGACAGCCTCCTACAATGAGCAGTTCTTC | CASSLGTASYNEQFF
TRBJ2-1 | - | few | TRBV18 | TGTGCCAGCTCACCGATACTTAACAATGAGCAGTTCTTC | CASSPILNNEQFF
TRBJ2-3 | - | - | TRBV21-1 | TGTGCCAGCAGCAAAGAGGTCCTTATTCGGGGGTCAGATACGCAGTATTTT | CASSKEVLIRGSDTQYF
TRBJ1-1 | - | - | TRBV6-5 | TGTGCCAGCAGACCGATAGGGACTACTGAAGCTTTCTTT | CASRPIGTTEAFF
TRBJ2-1 | TRBD1 | - | TRBV19 | TGTGCCAGTAGTATCGGGACAGGGCGATACAATGAGCAGTTCTTC | CASSIGTGRYNEQFF
TRBJ1-6 | - | - | TRBV18 | TGTGCCAGCTCACCAGCGGGACGGACAAGCTATAATTCACCCCTCCACTTT | CASSPAGRTSYNSPLHF
TRBJ2-1 | TRBD2 | once | TRBV5-6 | TGTGCCAGCAGCGCGGGACTAGTTAACAATGAGCAGTTCTTC | CASSAGLVNNEQFF
TRBJ2-1 | TRBD1 | - | TRBV7-6 | TGTGCCAGCAGCAATGGACAGGGAGTAGATGAGCAGTTCTTC | CASSNGQGVDEQFF
TRBJ1-2 | - | - | TRBV3-1/TRBV3-2 | TGTGCCAGCAGCCCCGTCGGGAACCGTGATGGCTACACCTTC | CASSPVGNRDGYTF
TRBJ2-6 | - | once | TRBV9 | TGTGCCAGCAGCGCCAGGACAGAGGCTGGGGCCAACGTCCTGACTTTC | CASSARTEAGANVLTF